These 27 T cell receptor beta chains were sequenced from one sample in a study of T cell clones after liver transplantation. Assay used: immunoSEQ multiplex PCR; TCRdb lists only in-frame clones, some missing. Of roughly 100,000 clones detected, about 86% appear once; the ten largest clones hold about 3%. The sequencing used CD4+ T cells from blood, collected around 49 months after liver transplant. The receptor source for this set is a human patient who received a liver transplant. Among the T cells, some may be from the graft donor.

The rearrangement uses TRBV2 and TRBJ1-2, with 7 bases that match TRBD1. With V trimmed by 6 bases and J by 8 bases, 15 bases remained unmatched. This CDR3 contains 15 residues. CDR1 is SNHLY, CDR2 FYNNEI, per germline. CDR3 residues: CASRGMTGKSEGYTF. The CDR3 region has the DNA TGTGCCAGCAGGGGTATGACAGGGAAATCGGAGGGCTACACCTTC. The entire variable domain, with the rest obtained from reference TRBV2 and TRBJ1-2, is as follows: EPEVTQTPSHQVTQMGQEVILRCVPISNHLYFYWYRQILGQKVEFLVSFYNNEISEKSEIFDDQFSVERPDGSNFTLKIRSTKLEDSAMYFCASRGMTGKSEGYTFGSGTRLTVV.

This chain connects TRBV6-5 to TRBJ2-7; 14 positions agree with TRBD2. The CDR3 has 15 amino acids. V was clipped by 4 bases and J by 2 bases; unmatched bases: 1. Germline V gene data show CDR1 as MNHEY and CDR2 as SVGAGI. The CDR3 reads CASSWGLAGAYEQYF. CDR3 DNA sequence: TGTGCCAGCAGTTGGGGACTAGCGGGAGCCTACGAGCAGTACTTC.

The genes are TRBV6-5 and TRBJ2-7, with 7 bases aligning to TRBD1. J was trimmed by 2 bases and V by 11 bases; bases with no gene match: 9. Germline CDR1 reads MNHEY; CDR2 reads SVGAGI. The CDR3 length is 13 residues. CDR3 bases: TGTGCCTCAACACCCGGGACAGCCTACGAGCAGTACTTC. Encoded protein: CASTPGTAYEQYF.

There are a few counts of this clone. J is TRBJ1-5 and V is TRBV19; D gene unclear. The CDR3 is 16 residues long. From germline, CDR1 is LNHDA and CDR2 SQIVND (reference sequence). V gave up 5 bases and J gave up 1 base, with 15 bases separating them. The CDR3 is CASSWQASRSNQPQHF. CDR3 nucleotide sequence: TGTGCCAGTAGTTGGCAGGCCAGCCGGAGCAATCAGCCCCAGCATTTT. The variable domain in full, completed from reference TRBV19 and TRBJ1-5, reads DGGITQSPKYLFRKEGQNVTLSCEQNLNHDAMYWYRQDPGQGLRLIYYSQIVNDFQKGDIAEGYSVSREKKESFPLTVTSAQKNPTAFYLCASSWQASRSNQPQHFGDGTRLSIL.

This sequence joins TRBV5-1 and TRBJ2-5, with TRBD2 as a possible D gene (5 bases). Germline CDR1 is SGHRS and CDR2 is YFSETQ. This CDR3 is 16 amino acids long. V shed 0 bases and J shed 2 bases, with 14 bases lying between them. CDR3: CASSLGGRTSQETQYF. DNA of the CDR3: TGCGCCAGCAGCTTGGGTGGTCGGACTTCGCAAGAGACCCAGTACTTC.

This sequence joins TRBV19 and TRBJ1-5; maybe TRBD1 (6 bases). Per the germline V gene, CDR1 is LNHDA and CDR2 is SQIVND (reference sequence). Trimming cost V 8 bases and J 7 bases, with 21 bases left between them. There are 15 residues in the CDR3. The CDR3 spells CASVASREGGQPQHF. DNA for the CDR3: TGTGCCAGTGTAGCGTCGCGAGAGGGGGGGCAGCCCCAGCATTTT.

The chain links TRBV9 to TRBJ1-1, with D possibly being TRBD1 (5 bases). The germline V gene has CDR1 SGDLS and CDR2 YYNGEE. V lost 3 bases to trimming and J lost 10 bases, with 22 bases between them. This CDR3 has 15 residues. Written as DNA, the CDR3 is TGTGCCAGCAGCGCCTCGCAAGCGGGGGTAAGCGGAGCTTTCTTT. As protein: CASSASQAGVSGAFF.

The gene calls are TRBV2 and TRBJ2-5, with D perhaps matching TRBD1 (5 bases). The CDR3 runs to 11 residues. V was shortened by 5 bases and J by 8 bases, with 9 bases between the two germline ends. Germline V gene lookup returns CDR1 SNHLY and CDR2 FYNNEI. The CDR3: CASSPDRTQYF. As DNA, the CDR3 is TGTGCCAGCAGTCCCGACAGAACCCAGTACTTC.

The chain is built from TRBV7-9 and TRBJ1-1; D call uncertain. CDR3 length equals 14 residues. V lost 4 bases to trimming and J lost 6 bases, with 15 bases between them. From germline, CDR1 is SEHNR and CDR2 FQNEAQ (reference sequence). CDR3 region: CASSSLRGWPEAFF. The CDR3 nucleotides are TGTGCCAGCAGCTCCCTCCGTGGATGGCCTGAAGCTTTCTTT.

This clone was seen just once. In nucleotides, the CDR3 is TGTGCCAGCAGCTTACAGACTCTCTACGAGCAGTACTTC. This encodes CASSLQTLYEQYF. The V and J genes are TRBV11-2 and TRBJ2-7, with no clear D. The germline V gene encodes CDR1 SGHAT and CDR2 FQNNGV. V was clipped by 2 bases and J by 3 bases, with 8 bases between them. This CDR3 is 13 amino acids long.

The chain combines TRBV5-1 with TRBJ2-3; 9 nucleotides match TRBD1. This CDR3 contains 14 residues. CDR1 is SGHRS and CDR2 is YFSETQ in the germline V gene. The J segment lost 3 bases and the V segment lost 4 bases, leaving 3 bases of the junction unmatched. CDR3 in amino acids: CASSPGQGTDTQYF. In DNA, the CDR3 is TGCGCCAGCAGCCCTGGACAGGGGACAGATACGCAGTATTTT.

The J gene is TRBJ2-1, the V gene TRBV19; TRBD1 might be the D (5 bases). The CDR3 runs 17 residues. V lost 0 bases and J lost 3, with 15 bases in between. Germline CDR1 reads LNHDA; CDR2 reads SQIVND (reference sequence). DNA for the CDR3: TGTGCCAGTAGTATAGATCTCAGGGAAGCCCTCTACAATGAGCAGTTCTTC. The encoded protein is CASSIDLREALYNEQFF.

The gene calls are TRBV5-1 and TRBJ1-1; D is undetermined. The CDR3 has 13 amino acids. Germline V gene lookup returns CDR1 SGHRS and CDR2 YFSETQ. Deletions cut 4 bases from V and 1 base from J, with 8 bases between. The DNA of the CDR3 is TGCGCCAGCAGCCGGGAGAGGAACACTGAAGCTTTCTTT. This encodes CASSRERNTEAFF. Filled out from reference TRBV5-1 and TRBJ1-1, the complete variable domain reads KAGVTQTPRYLIKTRGQQVTLSCSPISGHRSVSWYQQTPGQGLQFLFEYFSETQRNKGNFPGRFSGRQFSNSRSEMNVSTLELGDSALYLCASSRERNTEAFFGQGTRLTVV.

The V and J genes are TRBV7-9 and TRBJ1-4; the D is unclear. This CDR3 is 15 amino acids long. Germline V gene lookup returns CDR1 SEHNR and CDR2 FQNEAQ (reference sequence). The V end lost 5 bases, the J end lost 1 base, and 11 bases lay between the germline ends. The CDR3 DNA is TGTGCCAGCAGCCGAGTAGGCGGAACTAATGAAAAACTGTTTTTT. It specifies CASSRVGGTNEKLFF. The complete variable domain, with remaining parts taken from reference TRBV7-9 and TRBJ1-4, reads DTGVSQNPRHKITKRGQNVTFRCDPISEHNRLYWYRQTLGQGPEFLTYFQNEAQLEKSRLLSDRFSAERPKGSFSTLEIQRTEQGDSAMYLCASSRVGGTNEKLFFGSGTQLSVL.

The CDR3 loop reads CASSLGVYNEQFF. Written as DNA, the CDR3 is TGTGCCAGTAGTCTGGGGGTCTACAATGAGCAGTTCTTC. This chain uses TRBV19 with TRBJ2-1; D possibly matches TRBD1 or TRBD2 (5 bases each). Germline assignment: CDR1 LNHDA and CDR2 SQIVND (reference sequence). The ends were cut back, 5 bases at V and 3 bases at J, with 8 bases in the middle. The CDR3 is 13 amino acids.

In DNA, the CDR3 is TGCGCCAGCAGTGAGTCCCGGGCTAGCGGAATCACAGATACGCAGTATTTT. Translating gives CASSESRASGITDTQYF. The chain recombines TRBV10-1 with TRBJ2-3; 7 bases fit TRBD2. CDR1 and CDR2 (germline): WNHNN, SYGVQD (reference sequence). This CDR3 comprises 17 residues. V lost 0 bases, J lost 2 bases, and 8 bases stayed unmatched.

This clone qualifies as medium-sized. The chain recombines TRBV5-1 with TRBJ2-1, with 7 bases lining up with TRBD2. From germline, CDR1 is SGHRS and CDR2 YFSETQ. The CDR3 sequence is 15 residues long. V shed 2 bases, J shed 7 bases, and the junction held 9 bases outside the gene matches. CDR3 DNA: TGCGCCAGCAGCTTAATTGCGGGAGAGGGGAATGAGCAGTTCTTC. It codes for CASSLIAGEGNEQFF. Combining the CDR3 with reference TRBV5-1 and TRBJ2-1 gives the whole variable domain KAGVTQTPRYLIKTRGQQVTLSCSPISGHRSVSWYQQTPGQGLQFLFEYFSETQRNKGNFPGRFSGRQFSNSRSEMNVSTLELGDSALYLCASSLIAGEGNEQFFGPGTRLTVL.

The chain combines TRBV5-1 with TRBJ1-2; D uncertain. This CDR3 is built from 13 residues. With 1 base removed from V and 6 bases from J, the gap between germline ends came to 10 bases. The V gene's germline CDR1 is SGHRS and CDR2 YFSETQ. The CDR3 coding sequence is TGCGCCAGCAGCTTGTTCCGGGTTGATGGCTACACCTTC. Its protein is CASSLFRVDGYTF.

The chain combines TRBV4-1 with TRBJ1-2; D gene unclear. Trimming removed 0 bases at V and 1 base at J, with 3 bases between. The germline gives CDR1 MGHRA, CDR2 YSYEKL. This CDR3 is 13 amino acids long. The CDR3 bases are TGCGCCAGCAGCCAAGACAGTAACTATGGCTACACCTTC. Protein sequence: CASSQDSNYGYTF.

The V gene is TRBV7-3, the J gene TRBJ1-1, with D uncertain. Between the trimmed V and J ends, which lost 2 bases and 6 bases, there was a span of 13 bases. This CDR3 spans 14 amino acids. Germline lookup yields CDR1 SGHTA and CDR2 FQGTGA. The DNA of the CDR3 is TGTGCCAGCAGCTTAGGACTCCTCGGCGCTGAAGCTTTCTTT. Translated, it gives CASSLGLLGAEAFF.

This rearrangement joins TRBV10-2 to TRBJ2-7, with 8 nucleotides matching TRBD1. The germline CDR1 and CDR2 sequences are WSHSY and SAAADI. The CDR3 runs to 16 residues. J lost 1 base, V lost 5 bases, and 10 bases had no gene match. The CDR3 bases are TGCGCCAGCAGTTTCAAGGACAGGGCATCTTCCTACGAGCAGTACTTC. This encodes CASSFKDRASSYEQYF.

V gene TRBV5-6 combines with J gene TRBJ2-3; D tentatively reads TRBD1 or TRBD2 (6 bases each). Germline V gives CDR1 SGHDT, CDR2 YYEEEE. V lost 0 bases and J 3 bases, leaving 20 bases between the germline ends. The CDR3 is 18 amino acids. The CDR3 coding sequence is TGTGCCAGCAGCTTGGGCAGGGGACGACGTGGGGGGACAGATACGCAGTATTTT. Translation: CASSLGRGRRGGTDTQYF.

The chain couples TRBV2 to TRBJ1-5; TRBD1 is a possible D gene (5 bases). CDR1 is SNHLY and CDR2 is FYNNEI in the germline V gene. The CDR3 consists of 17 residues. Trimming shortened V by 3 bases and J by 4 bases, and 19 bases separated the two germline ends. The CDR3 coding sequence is TGTGCCAGCAGTGAGTTCAGCAGGGTTGGACTAAATCAGCCCCAGCATTTT. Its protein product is CASSEFSRVGLNQPQHF.

The CDR3 nucleotides are TGCGCCACCCAGGCGGGCTCGAACACCGGGGAGCTGTTTTTT. Translated: CATQAGSNTGELFF. The rearrangement joins TRBV5-1 to TRBJ2-2, with D perhaps TRBD2 (5 bases). The CDR3 runs to 14 residues. Germline V gene lookup returns CDR1 SGHRS and CDR2 YFSETQ. The V gene lost 9 bases and the J gene lost 0 bases, with 12 bases spanning the gap.

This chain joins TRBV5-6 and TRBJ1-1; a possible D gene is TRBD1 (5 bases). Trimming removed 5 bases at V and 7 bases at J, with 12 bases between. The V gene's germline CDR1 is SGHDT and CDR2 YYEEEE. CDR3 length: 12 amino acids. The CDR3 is CASSYVRGEAFF. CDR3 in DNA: TGTGCCAGCAGTTATGTAAGGGGTGAAGCTTTCTTT. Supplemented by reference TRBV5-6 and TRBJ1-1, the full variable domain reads DAGVTQSPTHLIKTRGQQVTLRCSPKSGHDTVSWYQQALGQGPQFIFQYYEEEERQRGNFPDRFSGHQFPNYSSELNVNALLLGDSALYLCASSYVRGEAFFGQGTRLTVV.

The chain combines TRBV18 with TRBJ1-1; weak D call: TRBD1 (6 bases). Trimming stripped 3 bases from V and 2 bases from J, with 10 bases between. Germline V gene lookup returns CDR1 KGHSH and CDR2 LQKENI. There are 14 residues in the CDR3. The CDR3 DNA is TGTGCCAGCTCACCTGACAGGCTTAACACTGAAGCTTTCTTT. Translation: CASSPDRLNTEAFF.

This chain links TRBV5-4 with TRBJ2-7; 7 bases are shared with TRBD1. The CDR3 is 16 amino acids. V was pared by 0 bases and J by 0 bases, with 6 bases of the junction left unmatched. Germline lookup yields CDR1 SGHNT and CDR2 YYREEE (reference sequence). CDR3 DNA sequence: TGTGCCAGCAGCTTGGCCCTAGGGGGCAACTCCTACGAGCAGTACTTC. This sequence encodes CASSLALGGNSYEQYF.